This T cell receptor beta chain was observed in a study of blood T cells in healthy people across ages. Study as a whole: Template-switching capture recovered about one barcoded beta molecule per two T cells. Study-wide results and caveats: Higher diversity and more naive CD4+ cells were features of long-lived donors, compared to aged donors. Per million T cells, TCR beta diversity dropped roughly linearly as age increased.

Looked up from germline, CDR1 is MDHEN and CDR2 is SYDVKM. The CDR3 is 15 amino acids. The V end was cut by 1 base, the J end by 5 bases, with 12 bases between. The authors ran a second PCR of about 6 to 11 cycles using a sample-barcoded 5' primer and a J-beta primer mix. MiXCR, applied by TCRdb to the 5' RACE reads, yields one record per CDR3 protein. This table has roughly 730,000 distinct CDR3 sequences, more than 50% appearing once. With respect to this clonotype: No antigen is known for it.

The source of this sequence is a middle-aged man in good health. Material for sequencing was blood. The chain recombines TRBV28 with TRBJ1-5; maybe TRBD1 (6 bases). The CDR3 here is CASSLLGGDHQPQHF. The CDR3 DNA reads as TGTGCCAGCAGTTTATTAGGGGGGGACCATCAGCCCCAGCATTTT.